A selection of T cell receptor beta chains follows, all from one sample in a study of T cells in Graves' hyperthyroidism and ophthalmopathy. TCRdb recomputed calls from the multiplex PCR reads with MiXCR, one row per CDR3 protein. The sample includes approximately 690,000 distinct CDR3 sequences, about 15% seen only once; the top ten take roughly an eighth. Sequenced: blood. These receptors were obtained from a woman aged 45-65 years with Graves' ophthalmopathy. CDR3s include the opening cysteine and the closing phenylalanine or tryptophan. A D gene is named only where the DNA matches it firmly. Not every row has a clone size; where given, it reads once, few, many or a size class.

j_call v_call d_call clone_size cdr3_nt cdr3_aa
TRBJ2-1 TRBV28 TRBD2 few TGTGCCAGCAGTCGTCCCGGGACTACATACAATGAGCAGTTCTTC CASSRPGTTYNEQFF
TRBJ2-1 TRBV14 TRBD2 NA TGTGCCAGCAGCCAAGGGGGACTAGTGAGTAATGAGCAGTTCTTC CASSQGGLVSNEQFF
TRBJ2-1 TRBV6-2/TRBV6-3 NA NA TGTGCCAGCAGTTATGAGGGAGCCGAGTTCTTC CASSYEGAEFF
TRBJ2-2 TRBV4-2 TRBD1 few TGTGCCAGCAGCCAGGCAACAGGGGGATCTGGAGCCGGGGAGCTGTTTTTT CASSQATGGSGAGELFF
TRBJ1-3 TRBV5-5 NA few TGTGCCAGCAGCTTTTTTCTAGGACGAGGGTGGGAAGGAAACACCATATATTTT CASSFFLGRGWEGNTIYF
TRBJ2-7 TRBV12-5 NA NA TGTGCTACCTCCGGGACACCTATCTACGAGCAGTACTTC CATSGTPIYEQYF
TRBJ2-1 TRBV12-3/TRBV12-4 TRBD2 many TGTGCCAGCAGTTTAGATAGCGGGGGGCCCAACAATGAGCAGTTCTTC CASSLDSGGPNNEQFF
TRBJ2-1 TRBV27 TRBD2 many TGTGCCAGCACCCCCCTAGCGGGAGACTACAATGAGCAGTTCTTC CASTPLAGDYNEQFF
TRBJ2-7 TRBV28 NA many TGTGCCACTATAGGCTTCGAGAACTACGAGCAGTACTTC CATIGFENYEQYF
TRBJ2-3 TRBV7-9 TRBD2 NA TGTGCCAGCAGCTTAGAAAGCGGGAGGGCCCCAGATACGCAGTATTTT CASSLESGRAPDTQYF